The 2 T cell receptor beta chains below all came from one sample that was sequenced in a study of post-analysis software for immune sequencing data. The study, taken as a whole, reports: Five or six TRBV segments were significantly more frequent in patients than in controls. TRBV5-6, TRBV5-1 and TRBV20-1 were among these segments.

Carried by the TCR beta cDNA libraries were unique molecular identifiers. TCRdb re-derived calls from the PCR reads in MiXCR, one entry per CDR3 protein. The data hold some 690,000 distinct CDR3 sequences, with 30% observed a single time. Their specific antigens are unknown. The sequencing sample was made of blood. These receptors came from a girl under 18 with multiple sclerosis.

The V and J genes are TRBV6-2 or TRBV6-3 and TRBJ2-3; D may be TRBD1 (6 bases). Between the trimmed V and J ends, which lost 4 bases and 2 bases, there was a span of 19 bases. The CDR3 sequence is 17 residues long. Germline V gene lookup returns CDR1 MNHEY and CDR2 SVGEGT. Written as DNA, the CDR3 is TGTGCCAGCAGTTCCCGGCTTGGGGACACCTACACAGATACGCAGTATTTT. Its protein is CASSSRLGDTYTDTQYF.

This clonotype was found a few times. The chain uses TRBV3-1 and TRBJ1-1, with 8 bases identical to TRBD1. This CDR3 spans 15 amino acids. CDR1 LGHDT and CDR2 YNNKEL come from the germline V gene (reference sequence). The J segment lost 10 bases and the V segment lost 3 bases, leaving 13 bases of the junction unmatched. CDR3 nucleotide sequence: TGTGCCAGCAGCCATCCATTGGGACAGGTCAGTGGAGCTTTCTTT. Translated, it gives CASSHPLGQVSGAFF.